This T cell receptor beta chain comes out of a study of blood T cell repertoires in COVID-19. On the study more broadly: The analysed material was cDNA or gDNA that came from T cells, B-cell-depleted T cells, or PBMCs.

Assay used: immunoSEQ multiplex PCR; TCRdb lists only in-frame clones, some missing. The table includes 40,000 to 45,000 clones, roughly 89% detected once. There are 14 residues in the CDR3. With 1 base removed from V and 4 bases from J, the gap between germline ends came to 11 bases. Germline lookup yields CDR1 MNHNS and CDR2 SASEGT. Sequences were obtained from peripheral blood. This chain connects TRBV6-1 to TRBJ2-7; D is possibly TRBD2 (5 bases). This sequence originates from a middle-aged man with COVID-19, enrolled during active disease. The CDR3 DNA is TGTGCCAGCAGTGAAGTGGGAGCCATGTACGAGCAGTACTTC. It specifies CASSEVGAMYEQYF.